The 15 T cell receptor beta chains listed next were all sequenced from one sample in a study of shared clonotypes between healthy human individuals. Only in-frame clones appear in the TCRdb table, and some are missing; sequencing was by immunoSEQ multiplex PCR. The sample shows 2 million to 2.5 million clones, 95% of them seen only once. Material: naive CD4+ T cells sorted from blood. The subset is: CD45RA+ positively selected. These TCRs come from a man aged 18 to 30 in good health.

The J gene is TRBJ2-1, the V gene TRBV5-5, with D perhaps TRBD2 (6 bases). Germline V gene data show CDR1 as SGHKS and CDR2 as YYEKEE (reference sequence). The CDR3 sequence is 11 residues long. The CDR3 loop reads CVTRSHGEQFF. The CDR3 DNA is TGTGTGACTAGGAGCCACGGTGAGCAGTTCTTC.

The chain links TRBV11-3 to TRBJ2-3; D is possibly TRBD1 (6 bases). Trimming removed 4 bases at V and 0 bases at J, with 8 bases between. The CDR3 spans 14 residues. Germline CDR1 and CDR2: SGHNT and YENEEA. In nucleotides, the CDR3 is TGTGCCAGCAGCTCCCAGGGGAGCACAGATACGCAGTATTTT. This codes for CASSSQGSTDTQYF.

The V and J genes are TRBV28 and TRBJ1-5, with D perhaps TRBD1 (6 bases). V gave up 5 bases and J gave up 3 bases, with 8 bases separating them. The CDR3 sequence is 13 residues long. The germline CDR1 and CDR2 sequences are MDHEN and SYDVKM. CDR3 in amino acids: CASSGQFNQPQHF. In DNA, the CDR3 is TGTGCCAGCAGTGGACAGTTCAATCAGCCCCAGCATTTT.

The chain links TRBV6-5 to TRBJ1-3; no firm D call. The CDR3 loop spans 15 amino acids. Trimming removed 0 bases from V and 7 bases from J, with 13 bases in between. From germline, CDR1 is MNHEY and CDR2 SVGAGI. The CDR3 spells CASSYSNEVRNTIYF. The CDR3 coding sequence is TGTGCCAGCAGTTACTCGAACGAGGTTCGGAACACCATATATTTT.

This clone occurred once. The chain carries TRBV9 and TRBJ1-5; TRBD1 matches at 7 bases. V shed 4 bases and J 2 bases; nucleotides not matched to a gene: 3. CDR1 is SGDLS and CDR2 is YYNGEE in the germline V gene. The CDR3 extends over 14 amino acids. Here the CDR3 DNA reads TGTGCCAGCAGCCCCCAGGGGGGCAATCAGCCCCAGCATTTT. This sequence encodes CASSPQGGNQPQHF.

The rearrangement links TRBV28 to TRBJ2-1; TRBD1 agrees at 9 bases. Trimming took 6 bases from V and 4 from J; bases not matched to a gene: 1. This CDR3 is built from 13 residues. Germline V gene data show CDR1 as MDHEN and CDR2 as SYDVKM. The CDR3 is CASRGQGYNEQFF. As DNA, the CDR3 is TGTGCCAGCAGGGGACAGGGTTACAATGAGCAGTTCTTC.

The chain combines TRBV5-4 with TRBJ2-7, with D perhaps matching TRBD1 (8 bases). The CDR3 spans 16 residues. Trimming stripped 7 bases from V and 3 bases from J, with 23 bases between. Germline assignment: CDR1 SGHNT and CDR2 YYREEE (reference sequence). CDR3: CASWFGGQGAGYEQYF. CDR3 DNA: TGTGCCAGCTGGTTCGGGGGGCAGGGGGCCGGCTACGAGCAGTACTTC.

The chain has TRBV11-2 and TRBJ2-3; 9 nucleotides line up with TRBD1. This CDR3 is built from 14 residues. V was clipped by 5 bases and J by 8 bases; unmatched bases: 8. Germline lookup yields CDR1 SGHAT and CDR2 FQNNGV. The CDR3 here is CASSPGTGRVTQYF. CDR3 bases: TGTGCCAGCAGCCCCGGGACAGGGAGGGTTACGCAGTATTTT.

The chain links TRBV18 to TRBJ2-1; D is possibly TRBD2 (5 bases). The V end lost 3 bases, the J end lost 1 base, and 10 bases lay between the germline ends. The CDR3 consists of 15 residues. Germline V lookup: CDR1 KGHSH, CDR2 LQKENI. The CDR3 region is CASSPVIASYNEQFF. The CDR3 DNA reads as TGTGCCAGCTCACCGGTGATAGCGTCCTACAATGAGCAGTTCTTC.

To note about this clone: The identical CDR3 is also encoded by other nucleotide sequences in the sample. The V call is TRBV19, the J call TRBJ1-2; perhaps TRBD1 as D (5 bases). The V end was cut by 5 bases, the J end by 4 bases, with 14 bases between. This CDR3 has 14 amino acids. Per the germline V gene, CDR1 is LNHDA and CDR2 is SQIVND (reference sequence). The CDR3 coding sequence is TGTGCCAGTAGTTCGACGGGGCTCGCCTATGGCTACACCTTC. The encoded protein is CASSSTGLAYGYTF.

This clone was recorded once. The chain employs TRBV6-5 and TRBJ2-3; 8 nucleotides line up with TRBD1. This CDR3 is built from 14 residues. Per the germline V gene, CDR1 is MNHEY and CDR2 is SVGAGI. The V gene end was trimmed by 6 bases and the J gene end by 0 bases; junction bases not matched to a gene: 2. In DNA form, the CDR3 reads TGTGCCAGCAGGGGACAGGCGAGCACAGATACGCAGTATTTT. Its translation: CASRGQASTDTQYF.

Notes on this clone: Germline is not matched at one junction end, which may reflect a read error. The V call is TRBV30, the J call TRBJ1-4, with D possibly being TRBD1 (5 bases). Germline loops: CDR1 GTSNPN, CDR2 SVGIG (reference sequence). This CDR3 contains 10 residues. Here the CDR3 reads CAGERGKLLF. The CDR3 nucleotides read TGTGCCGGGGAGAGGGGAAAACTGCTTTTT.

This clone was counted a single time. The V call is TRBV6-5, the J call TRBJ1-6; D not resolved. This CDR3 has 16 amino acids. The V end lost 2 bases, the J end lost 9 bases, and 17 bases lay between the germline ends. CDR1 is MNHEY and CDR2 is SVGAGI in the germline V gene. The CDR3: CASSYTWTLGGSPLHF. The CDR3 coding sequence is TGTGCCAGCAGTTACACCTGGACGTTAGGTGGTTCACCCCTCCACTTT.

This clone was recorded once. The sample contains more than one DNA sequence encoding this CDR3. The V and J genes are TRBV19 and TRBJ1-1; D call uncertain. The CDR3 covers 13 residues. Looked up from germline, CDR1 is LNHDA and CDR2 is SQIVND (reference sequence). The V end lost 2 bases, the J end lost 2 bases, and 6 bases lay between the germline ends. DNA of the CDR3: TGTGCCAGTAGTATAAGCCGTAACACTGAAGCTTTCTTT. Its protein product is CASSISRNTEAFF.

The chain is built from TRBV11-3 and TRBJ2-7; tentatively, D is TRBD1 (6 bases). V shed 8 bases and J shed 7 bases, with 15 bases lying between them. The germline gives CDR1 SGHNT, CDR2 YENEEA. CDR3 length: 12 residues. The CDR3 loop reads CASPGTRWEQYF. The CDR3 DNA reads TGTGCCAGCCCCGGGACACGGTGGGAGCAGTACTTC.